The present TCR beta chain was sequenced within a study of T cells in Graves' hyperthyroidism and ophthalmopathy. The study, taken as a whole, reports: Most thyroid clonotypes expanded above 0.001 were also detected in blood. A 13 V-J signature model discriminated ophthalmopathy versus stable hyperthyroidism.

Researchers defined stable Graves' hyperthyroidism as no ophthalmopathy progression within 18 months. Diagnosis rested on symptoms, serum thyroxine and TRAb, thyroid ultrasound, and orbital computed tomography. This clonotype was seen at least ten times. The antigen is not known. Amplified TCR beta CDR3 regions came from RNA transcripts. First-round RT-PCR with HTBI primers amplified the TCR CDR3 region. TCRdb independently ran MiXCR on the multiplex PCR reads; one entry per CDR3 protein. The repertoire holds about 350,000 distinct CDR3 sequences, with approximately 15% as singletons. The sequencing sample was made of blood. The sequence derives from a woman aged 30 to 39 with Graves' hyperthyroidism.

The CDR3 sequence is CATRARGESGQETQYF. The CDR3 DNA reads TGTGCCACGCGAGCCAGGGGGGAATCCGGCCAAGAGACCCAGTACTTC. V and J are TRBV11-2 and TRBJ2-5; tentative D call: TRBD1 (7 bases). The CDR3 covers 16 residues. Germline assignment: CDR1 SGHAT and CDR2 FQNNGV. V was trimmed by 10 bases and J by 1 base, leaving 22 bases between them.